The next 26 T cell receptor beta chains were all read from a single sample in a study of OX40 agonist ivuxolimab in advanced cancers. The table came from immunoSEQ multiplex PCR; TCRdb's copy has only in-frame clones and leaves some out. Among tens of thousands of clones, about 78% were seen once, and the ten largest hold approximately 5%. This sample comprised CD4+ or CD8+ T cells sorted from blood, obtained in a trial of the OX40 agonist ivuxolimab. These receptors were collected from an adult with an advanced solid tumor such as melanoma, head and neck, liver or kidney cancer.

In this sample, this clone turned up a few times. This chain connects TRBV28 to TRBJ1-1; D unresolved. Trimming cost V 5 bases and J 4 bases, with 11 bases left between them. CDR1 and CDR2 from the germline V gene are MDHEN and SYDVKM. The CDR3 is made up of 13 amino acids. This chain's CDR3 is CASSPTGITEAFF. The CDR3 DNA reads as TGTGCCAGCAGTCCCACGGGAATCACTGAAGCTTTCTTT.

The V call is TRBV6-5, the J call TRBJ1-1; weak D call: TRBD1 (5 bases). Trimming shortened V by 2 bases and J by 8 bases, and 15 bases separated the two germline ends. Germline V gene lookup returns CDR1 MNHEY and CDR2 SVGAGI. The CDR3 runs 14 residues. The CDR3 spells CASSYRGGHSEAFF. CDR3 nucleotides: TGTGCCAGCAGTTACAGGGGTGGGCACAGCGAAGCTTTCTTT.

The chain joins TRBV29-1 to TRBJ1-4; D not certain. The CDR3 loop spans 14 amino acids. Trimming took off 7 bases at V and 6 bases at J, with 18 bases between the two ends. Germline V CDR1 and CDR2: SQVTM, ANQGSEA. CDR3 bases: TGCAGCGCCGGACCTTCTACGGGTGATGAAAAACTGTTTTTT. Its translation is CSAGPSTGDEKLFF.

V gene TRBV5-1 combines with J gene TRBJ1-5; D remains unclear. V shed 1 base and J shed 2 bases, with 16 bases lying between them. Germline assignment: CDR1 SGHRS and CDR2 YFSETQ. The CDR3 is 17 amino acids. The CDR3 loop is CASSLSYLVQGNQPQHF. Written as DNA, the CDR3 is TGCGCCAGCAGCTTGTCTTATCTTGTTCAGGGCAATCAGCCCCAGCATTTT. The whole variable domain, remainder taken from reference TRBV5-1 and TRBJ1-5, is KAGVTQTPRYLIKTRGQQVTLSCSPISGHRSVSWYQQTPGQGLQFLFEYFSETQRNKGNFPGRFSGRQFSNSRSEMNVSTLELGDSALYLCASSLSYLVQGNQPQHFGDGTRLSIL.

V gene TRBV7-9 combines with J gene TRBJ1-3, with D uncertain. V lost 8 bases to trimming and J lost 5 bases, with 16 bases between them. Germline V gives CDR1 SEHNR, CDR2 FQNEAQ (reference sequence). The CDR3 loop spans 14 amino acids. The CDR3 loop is CASAVRTARNTIYF. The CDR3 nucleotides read TGTGCCAGCGCAGTGAGGACCGCAAGAAACACCATATATTTT.

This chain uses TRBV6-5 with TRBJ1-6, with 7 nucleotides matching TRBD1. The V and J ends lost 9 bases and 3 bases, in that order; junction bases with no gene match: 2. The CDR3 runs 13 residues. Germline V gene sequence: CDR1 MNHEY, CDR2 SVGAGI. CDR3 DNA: TGTGCCAGTAGGGACAGCTATAATTCACCCCTCCACTTT. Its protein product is CASRDSYNSPLHF.

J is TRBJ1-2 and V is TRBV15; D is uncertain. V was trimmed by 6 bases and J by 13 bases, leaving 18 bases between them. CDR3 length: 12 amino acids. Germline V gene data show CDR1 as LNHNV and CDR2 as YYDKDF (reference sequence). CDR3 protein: CATSVLTASRTF. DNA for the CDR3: TGTGCCACCAGTGTGCTGACGGCGTCTCGCACCTTC.

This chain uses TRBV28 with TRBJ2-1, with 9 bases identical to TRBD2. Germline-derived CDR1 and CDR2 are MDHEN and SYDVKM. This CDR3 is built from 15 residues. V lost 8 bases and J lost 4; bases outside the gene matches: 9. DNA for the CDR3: TGTGCCAGCTCGACGGGACTAGCTGTGTACAATGAGCAGTTCTTC. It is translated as CASSTGLAVYNEQFF.

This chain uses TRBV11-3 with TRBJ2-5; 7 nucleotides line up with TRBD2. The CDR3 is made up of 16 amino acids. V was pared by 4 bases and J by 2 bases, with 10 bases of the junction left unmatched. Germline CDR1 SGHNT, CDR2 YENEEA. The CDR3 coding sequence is TGTGCCAGCAGCTCCCAGAAGCAGGGAGGGCAAGAGACCCAGTACTTC. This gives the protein CASSSQKQGGQETQYF.

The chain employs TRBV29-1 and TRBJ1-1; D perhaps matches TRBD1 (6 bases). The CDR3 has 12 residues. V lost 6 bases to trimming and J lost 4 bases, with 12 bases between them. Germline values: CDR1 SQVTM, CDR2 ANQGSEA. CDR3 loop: CSVDTGFTEAFF. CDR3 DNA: TGCAGCGTCGATACAGGGTTCACTGAAGCTTTCTTT.

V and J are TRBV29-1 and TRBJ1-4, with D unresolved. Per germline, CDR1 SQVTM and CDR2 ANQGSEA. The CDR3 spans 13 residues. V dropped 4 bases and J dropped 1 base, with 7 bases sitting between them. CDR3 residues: CSVARQTNEKLFF. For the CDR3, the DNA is TGCAGCGTTGCGCGGCAAACTAATGAAAAACTGTTTTTT.

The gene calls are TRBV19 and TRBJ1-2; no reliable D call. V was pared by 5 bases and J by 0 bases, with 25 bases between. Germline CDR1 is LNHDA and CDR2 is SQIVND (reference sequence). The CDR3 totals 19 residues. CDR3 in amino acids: CASSLAPGERARSNYGYTF. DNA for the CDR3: TGTGCCAGTAGTTTAGCGCCCGGGGAGAGGGCAAGGTCTAACTATGGCTACACCTTC.

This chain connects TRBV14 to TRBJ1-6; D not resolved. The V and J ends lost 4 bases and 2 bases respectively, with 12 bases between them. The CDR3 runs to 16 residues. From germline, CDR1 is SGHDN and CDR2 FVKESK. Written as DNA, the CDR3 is TGTGCCAGCAGCCGACGCAGCACCACCTATAATTCACCCCTCCACTTT. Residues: CASSRRSTTYNSPLHF.

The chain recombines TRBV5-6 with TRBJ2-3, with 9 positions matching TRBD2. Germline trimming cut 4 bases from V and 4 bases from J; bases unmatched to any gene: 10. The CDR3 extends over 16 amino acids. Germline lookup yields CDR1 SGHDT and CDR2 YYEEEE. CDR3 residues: CASSQGSGGRADTQYF. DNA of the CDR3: TGTGCCAGCAGCCAGGGCAGCGGGGGGCGGGCAGATACGCAGTATTTT. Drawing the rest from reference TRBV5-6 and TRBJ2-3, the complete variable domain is DAGVTQSPTHLIKTRGQQVTLRCSPKSGHDTVSWYQQALGQGPQFIFQYYEEEERQRGNFPDRFSGHQFPNYSSELNVNALLLGDSALYLCASSQGSGGRADTQYFGPGTRLTVL.

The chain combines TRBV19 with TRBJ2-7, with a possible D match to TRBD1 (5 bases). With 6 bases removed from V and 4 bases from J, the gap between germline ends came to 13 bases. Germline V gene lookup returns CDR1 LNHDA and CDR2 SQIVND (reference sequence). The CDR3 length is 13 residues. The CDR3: CASSRDSSYEQYF. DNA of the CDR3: TGTGCCAGTAGCAGAGACAGTAGTTACGAGCAGTACTTC.

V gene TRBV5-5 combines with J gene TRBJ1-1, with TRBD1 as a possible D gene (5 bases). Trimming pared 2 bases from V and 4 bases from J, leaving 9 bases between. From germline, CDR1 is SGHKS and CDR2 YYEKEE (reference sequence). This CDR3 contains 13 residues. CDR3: CASSFGDSTEAFF. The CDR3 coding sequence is TGTGCCAGCAGCTTTGGTGACAGCACTGAAGCTTTCTTT.

CDR3 residues: CASSPIGYEQYF. The CDR3 DNA is TGTGCCAGCAGTCCAATTGGCTACGAGCAGTACTTC. J is TRBJ2-7 and V is TRBV6-1; D not certain. Germline-derived CDR1 and CDR2 are MNHNS and SASEGT. V was clipped by 5 bases and J by 3 bases, with 8 bases between them. The CDR3 covers 12 residues.

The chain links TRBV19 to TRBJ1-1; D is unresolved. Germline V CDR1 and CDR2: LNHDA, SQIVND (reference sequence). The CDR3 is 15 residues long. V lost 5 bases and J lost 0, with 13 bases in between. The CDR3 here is CASSSMFSMNTEAFF. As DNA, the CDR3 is TGTGCCAGTAGTTCAATGTTTAGCATGAACACTGAAGCTTTCTTT. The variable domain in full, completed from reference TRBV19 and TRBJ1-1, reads DGGITQSPKYLFRKEGQNVTLSCEQNLNHDAMYWYRQDPGQGLRLIYYSQIVNDFQKGDIAEGYSVSREKKESFPLTVTSAQKNPTAFYLCASSSMFSMNTEAFFGQGTRLTVV.

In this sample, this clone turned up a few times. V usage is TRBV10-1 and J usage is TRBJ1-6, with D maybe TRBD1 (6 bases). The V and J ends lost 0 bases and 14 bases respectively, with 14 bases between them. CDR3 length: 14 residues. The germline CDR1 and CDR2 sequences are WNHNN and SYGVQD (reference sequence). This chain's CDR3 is CASSESGAAGTLHF. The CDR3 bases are TGCGCCAGCAGTGAGTCGGGGGCCGCCGGGACCCTCCACTTT.

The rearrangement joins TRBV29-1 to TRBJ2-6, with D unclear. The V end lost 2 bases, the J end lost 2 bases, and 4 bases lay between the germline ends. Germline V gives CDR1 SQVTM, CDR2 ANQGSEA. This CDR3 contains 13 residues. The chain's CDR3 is CSVERTGANVLTF. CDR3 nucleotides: TGCAGCGTTGAAAGGACTGGGGCCAACGTCCTGACTTTC.

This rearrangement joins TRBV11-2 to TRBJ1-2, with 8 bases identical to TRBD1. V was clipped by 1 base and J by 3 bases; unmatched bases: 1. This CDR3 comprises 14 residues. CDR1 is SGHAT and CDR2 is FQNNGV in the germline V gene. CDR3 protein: CASSLAGGDYGYTF. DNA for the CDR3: TGTGCCAGCAGCTTAGCAGGGGGCGACTATGGCTACACCTTC.

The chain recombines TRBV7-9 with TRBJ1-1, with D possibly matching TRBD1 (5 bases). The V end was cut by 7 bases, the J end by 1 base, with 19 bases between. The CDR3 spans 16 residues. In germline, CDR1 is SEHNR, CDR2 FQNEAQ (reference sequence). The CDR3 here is CASTSPDRGTNTEAFF. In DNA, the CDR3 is TGTGCCAGCACCTCACCCGACCGGGGCACGAACACTGAAGCTTTCTTT.

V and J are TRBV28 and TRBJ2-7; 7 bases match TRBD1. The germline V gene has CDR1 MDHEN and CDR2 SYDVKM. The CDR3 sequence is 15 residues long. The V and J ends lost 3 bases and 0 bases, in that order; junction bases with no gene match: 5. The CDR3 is CASSLGQFSSYEQYF. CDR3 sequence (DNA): TGTGCCAGCAGTTTGGGACAGTTTAGCTCCTACGAGCAGTACTTC.

The CDR3 sequence is CASRFGGQTNQPQHF. CDR3 DNA: TGTGCCAGCAGGTTTGGGGGACAGACCAATCAGCCCCAGCATTTT. The chain links TRBV7-9 to TRBJ1-5, with 7 bases matching TRBD1. V dropped 6 bases and J dropped 3; count of bases not matched to a gene: 8. The CDR3 runs 15 residues. Germline V gives CDR1 SEHNR, CDR2 FQNEAQ (reference sequence).

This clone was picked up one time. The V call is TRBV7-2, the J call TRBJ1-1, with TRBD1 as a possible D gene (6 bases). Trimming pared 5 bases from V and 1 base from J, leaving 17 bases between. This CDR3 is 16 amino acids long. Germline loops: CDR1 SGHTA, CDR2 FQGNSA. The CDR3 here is CASSTQAGAGNTEAFF. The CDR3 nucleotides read TGTGCCAGCAGCACCCAAGCAGGGGCGGGGAACACTGAAGCTTTCTTT.

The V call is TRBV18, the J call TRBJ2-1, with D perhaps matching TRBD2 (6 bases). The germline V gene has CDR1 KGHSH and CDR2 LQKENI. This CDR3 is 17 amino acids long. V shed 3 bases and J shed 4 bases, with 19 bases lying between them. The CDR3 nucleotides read TGTGCCAGCTCACCCTCGGGGATAGCGGATAATTACAATGAGCAGTTCTTC. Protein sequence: CASSPSGIADNYNEQFF.